These 32 T cell receptor beta chains originate from one sample sequenced in a study of blood T cell repertoires in COVID-19. Assay used: immunoSEQ multiplex PCR; TCRdb lists only in-frame clones, some missing. The table has fewer than 300,000 clones, more than 85% seen once. Sequencing was carried out using peripheral blood. Every receptor here comes from a woman in her 30s with COVID-19, enrolled during active disease.

The rearrangement links TRBV19 to TRBJ1-1; possible D gene TRBD1, 6 bases. The CDR3 runs to 14 residues. Trimming shortened V by 3 bases and J by 5 bases, and 13 bases separated the two germline ends. CDR1 and CDR2 from the germline V gene are LNHDA and SQIVND (reference sequence). The CDR3 bases are TGTGCCAGTAGTATCGCGGGGGCGAGGACTGAAGCTTTCTTT. Its protein product is CASSIAGARTEAFF.

The DNA for the CDR3 is TGTGCCAGCAGCCCTTGGGGGGGCGCCTCCAATGAGCAGTTCTTC. Translating it yields CASSPWGGASNEQFF. V usage is TRBV7-7 and J usage is TRBJ2-1; D is perhaps TRBD2 (7 bases). The ends were cut back, 5 bases at V and 6 bases at J, with 17 bases in the middle. The CDR3 has 15 residues. Germline CDR1 is SSHAT and CDR2 is FNYEAQ (reference sequence).

The rearrangement links TRBV5-1 to TRBJ2-2, with D perhaps matching TRBD1 (6 bases). This CDR3 spans 15 amino acids. Deletions cut 5 bases from V and 0 bases from J, with 11 bases between. Germline V gene lookup returns CDR1 SGHRS and CDR2 YFSETQ. In DNA form, the CDR3 reads TGCGCCAGCAGGTTTGGACAGACGAACACCGGGGAGCTGTTTTTT. This codes for CASRFGQTNTGELFF.

V and J are TRBV2 and TRBJ1-4; no reliable D call. Trimming cost V 2 bases and J 0 bases, with 13 bases left between them. The germline V gene encodes CDR1 SNHLY and CDR2 FYNNEI. This CDR3 contains 17 residues. The CDR3 DNA is TGTGCCAGCAGTGAATCGTCAGGTTTCGCAACTAATGAAAAACTGTTTTTT. Protein product: CASSESSGFATNEKLFF.

The chain links TRBV5-4 to TRBJ2-7; possibly TRBD1 for D (6 bases). The CDR3 spans 13 residues. Germline lookup yields CDR1 SGHNT and CDR2 YYREEE (reference sequence). With 3 bases removed from V and 4 bases from J, the gap between germline ends came to 11 bases. The CDR3 coding sequence is TGTGCCAGCAGCTCCAGGGGTATGTACGAGCAGTACTTC. As protein: CASSSRGMYEQYF.

The CDR3 nucleotides are TGCGCCAGCAGCTTATACGCCACAGCGGATGGCTACACCTTC. Translating it yields CASSLYATADGYTF. The chain has TRBV5-1 and TRBJ1-2; D gene unclear. The V gene lost 2 bases and the J gene lost 6 bases, with 14 bases spanning the gap. Germline V gene data show CDR1 as SGHRS and CDR2 as YFSETQ. The length of the CDR3 is 14 residues.

The chain links TRBV9 to TRBJ2-3; 9 positions match TRBD2. CDR3 length: 15 amino acids. V dropped 3 bases and J dropped 4; count of bases not matched to a gene: 6. Germline lookup yields CDR1 SGDLS and CDR2 YYNGEE. The CDR3: CASSAWAGGPDTQYF. For the CDR3, the DNA is TGTGCCAGCAGCGCATGGGCGGGAGGGCCAGATACGCAGTATTTT.

The chain has TRBV27 and TRBJ1-6, with D unclear. Germline values: CDR1 MNHEY, CDR2 SMNVEV (reference sequence). V was pared by 5 bases and J by 9 bases, with 11 bases between. The CDR3 has 13 amino acids. In DNA form, the CDR3 reads TGTGCCAGCAGTGCAGGCCCAGGTTCACCCCTCCACTTT. It is translated as CASSAGPGSPLHF.

V usage is TRBV5-1 and J usage is TRBJ2-3; 9 bases are shared with TRBD2. CDR1 is SGHRS, CDR2 YFSETQ, per germline. The CDR3 is 15 amino acids. The ends lost 5 bases at V and 1 base at J; junction bases unmatched: 5. Here the CDR3 reads CASRIAGVGTDTQYF. The CDR3 DNA sequence: TGCGCCAGCAGAATAGCGGGAGTGGGCACAGATACGCAGTATTTT.

J is TRBJ1-1 and V is TRBV3-1 (or the pseudogene TRBV3-2); D ambiguous. The V gene lost 4 bases and the J gene lost 4 bases, with 16 bases spanning the gap. Germline V lookup: CDR1 LGHDT, CDR2 YNNKEL (reference sequence). This CDR3 region has 15 residues. CDR3 bases: TGTGCCAGCAGCCCCCGGGAGGGATACGGCACTGAAGCTTTCTTT. This sequence encodes CASSPREGYGTEAFF.

This chain uses TRBV5-1 with TRBJ1-1, with D uncertain. The CDR3 is 13 residues long. Germline V gives CDR1 SGHRS, CDR2 YFSETQ. V gave up 0 bases and J gave up 5 bases, with 8 bases separating them. CDR3 bases: TGCGCCAGCAGCTTGGGCAAAGCAACTGAAGCTTTCTTT. Translating gives CASSLGKATEAFF.

CDR3 nucleotides: TGTGCCTGGGCCCGACAGGGGGCATTGGGAGAGACCCAGTACTTC. It encodes CAWARQGALGETQYF. This chain links TRBV30 with TRBJ2-5; 10 bases map to TRBD1. The CDR3 runs to 15 residues. The V gene's germline CDR1 is GTSNPN and CDR2 SVGIG (reference sequence). V lost 5 bases to trimming and J lost 4 bases; unmatched junction nucleotides: 10.

The chain uses TRBV5-6 and TRBJ2-7; D might be TRBD2 (5 bases). The CDR3 covers 13 residues. V dropped 0 bases and J dropped 4 bases, with 8 bases sitting between them. Germline assignment: CDR1 SGHDT and CDR2 YYEEEE. CDR3 DNA sequence: TGTGCCAGCAGCTTGGTACCGGGATACGAGCAGTACTTC. This gives the protein CASSLVPGYEQYF.

The gene calls are TRBV5-1 and TRBJ2-7; a weak D match, TRBD1 (6 bases). V shed 5 bases and J shed 1 base, with 13 bases lying between them. There are 14 residues in the CDR3. Germline-derived CDR1 and CDR2 are SGHRS and YFSETQ. The CDR3 coding sequence is TGCGCCAGCAGACAGGGTTTGCTATCCTACGAGCAGTACTTC. This gives the protein CASRQGLLSYEQYF.

V is TRBV11-2 and J is TRBJ1-1; D remains unclear. Germline V gene sequence: CDR1 SGHAT, CDR2 FQNNGV. CDR3 length equals 13 residues. V lost 4 bases, J lost 2 bases, and 8 bases lay in between. The CDR3: CASSSQSNTEAFF. The CDR3 nucleotides read TGTGCCAGCAGCTCACAGAGTAACACTGAAGCTTTCTTT. Full variable domain (missing parts from reference TRBV11-2 and TRBJ1-1): EAGVAQSPRYKIIEKRQSVAFWCNPISGHATLYWYQQILGQGPKLLIQFQNNGVVDDSQLPKDRFSAERLKGVDSTLKIQPAKLEDSAVYLCASSSQSNTEAFFGQGTRLTVV.

The CDR3 is CASSLIRGNSPLHF. The DNA for the CDR3 is TGTGCCAGCAGCTTAATACGCGGGAATTCACCCCTCCACTTT. V is TRBV7-3 and J is TRBJ1-6; D gene ambiguous. V lost 1 base and J 7 bases, leaving 8 bases between the germline ends. CDR3 size: 14 residues. Germline-derived CDR1 and CDR2 are SGHTA and FQGTGA.

The chain combines TRBV7-3 with TRBJ2-7, with 8 bases lining up with TRBD1. The V and J ends lost 5 bases and 4 bases, in that order; junction bases with no gene match: 4. Germline CDR1 and CDR2: SGHTA and FQGTGA. The length of the CDR3 is 13 residues. The CDR3 DNA follows: TGTGCCAGCAGCCCAGGGGGCCCGTACGAGCAGTACTTC. Encoded protein: CASSPGGPYEQYF. Full variable domain (missing parts from reference TRBV7-3 and TRBJ2-7): GAGVSQTPSNKVTEKGKYVELRCDPISGHTALYWYRQSLGQGPEFLIYFQGTGAADDSGLPNDRFFAVRPEGSVSTLKIQRTERGDSAVYLCASSPGGPYEQYFGPGTRLTVT.

V is TRBV27 and J is TRBJ1-5; D remains unclear. The V gene's germline CDR1 is MNHEY and CDR2 SMNVEV (reference sequence). The germline V and J ends were trimmed by 0 bases and 2 bases, with 11 bases remaining between them. The CDR3 contains 16 residues. Here the CDR3 DNA reads TGTGCCAGCAGTTTATCAAGCGGGCTAGGCAATCAGCCCCAGCATTTT. Translation gives CASSLSSGLGNQPQHF.

The V gene is TRBV19, the J gene TRBJ1-4; D may be TRBD1 (6 bases). V shed 3 bases and J shed 5 bases, with 16 bases lying between them. There are 16 residues in the CDR3. The germline CDR1 and CDR2 sequences are LNHDA and SQIVND (reference sequence). CDR3 protein: CASSITRDTSNEKLFF. In DNA, the CDR3 is TGTGCCAGTAGTATTACCCGGGACACGTCAAATGAAAAACTGTTTTTT.

This clone was detected once. The J gene is TRBJ1-2, the V gene TRBV6-6; TRBD1 matches 7 bases. Germline values: CDR1 MNHNY, CDR2 SVGAGI (reference sequence). V lost 5 bases, J lost 6 bases, and 18 bases stayed unmatched. The CDR3 sequence is 17 residues long. CDR3 in DNA: TGTGCCAGCAGTCGACAGGGTGGAAAAGATCTCGCGGATGGCTACACCTTC. It specifies CASSRQGGKDLADGYTF.

This rearrangement joins TRBV7-9 to TRBJ2-7, with 7 bases lining up with TRBD2. V lost 1 base, J lost 2 bases, and 2 bases stayed unmatched. The CDR3 is 14 residues long. Looked up from germline, CDR1 is SEHNR and CDR2 is FQNEAQ (reference sequence). The CDR3 coding sequence is TGTGCCAGCAGCTTAGAGGGAGGGACCTACGAGCAGTACTTC. Translation gives CASSLEGGTYEQYF.

The chain uses TRBV25-1 and TRBJ2-5, with 8 bases matching TRBD1. V gave up 1 base and J gave up 6 bases; unmatched junction bases: 10. The CDR3 is made up of 16 amino acids. The germline V gene has CDR1 MGHDK and CDR2 SYGVNS. In nucleotides, the CDR3 is TGTGCCAGCAGTGAATCTCCTGGACAGGGTTCCAAGACCCAGTACTTC. Its translation is CASSESPGQGSKTQYF.

The chain carries TRBV6-4 and TRBJ1-2; 7 positions match TRBD1. V dropped 4 bases and J dropped 2; count of bases not matched to a gene: 7. This CDR3 contains 15 residues. The germline CDR1 and CDR2 sequences are MRHNA and SNTAGT. The CDR3 loop is CASSVTGTANYGYTF. Here the CDR3 DNA reads TGTGCCAGCAGTGTTACCGGGACAGCGAACTATGGCTACACCTTC.

As to this clone: A much bigger clone sits one base away, suggesting this may be a read error. This chain links TRBV7-6 with TRBJ2-7; D gene unclear. The CDR3 is made up of 11 amino acids. V dropped 5 bases and J dropped 3 bases, with 5 bases sitting between them. Germline CDR1 is SGHVS and CDR2 is FNYEAQ. Here the CDR3 reads CASSPGYEQYF. The CDR3, as DNA: TGTGCCAGCAGCCCGGGCTACGAGCAGTACTTC.

V is TRBV15 and J is TRBJ2-5, with D possibly being TRBD2 (5 bases). V lost 4 bases and J 4 bases, leaving 13 bases between the germline ends. CDR3 size: 14 residues. The germline CDR1 and CDR2 sequences are LNHNV and YYDKDF (reference sequence). The CDR3 loop reads CATSTRARGETQYF. CDR3 coding DNA: TGTGCCACCAGCACCCGGGCCCGGGGAGAGACCCAGTACTTC.

This chain joins TRBV6-6 and TRBJ1-2; 11 bases agree with TRBD1. V dropped 6 bases and J dropped 0; count of bases not matched to a gene: 3. The CDR3 length is 15 residues. In germline, CDR1 is MNHNY, CDR2 SVGAGI (reference sequence). The CDR3: CASRGQGATNYGYTF. In nucleotides, the CDR3 is TGTGCCAGCAGAGGACAGGGGGCTACTAACTATGGCTACACCTTC.

The chain joins TRBV15 to TRBJ1-2; maybe TRBD1 (5 bases). The CDR3 sequence is 14 residues long. The germline V and J ends were trimmed by 0 bases and 5 bases, with 10 bases remaining between them. Germline lookup yields CDR1 LNHNV and CDR2 YYDKDF (reference sequence). The chain's CDR3 is CATSRDRGRYGYTF. DNA of the CDR3: TGTGCCACCAGCAGAGATAGGGGTCGGTATGGCTACACCTTC.

V and J are TRBV10-2 and TRBJ2-2, with 9 bases matching TRBD1. In germline, CDR1 is WSHSY, CDR2 SAAADI. This CDR3 region has 13 residues. V shed 6 bases, J shed 5 bases, and the junction held 1 base outside the gene matches. DNA of the CDR3: TGCGCCAGCAGGGGACAGGGAACCGGGGAGCTGTTTTTT. This codes for CASRGQGTGELFF.

The V and J genes are TRBV5-1 and TRBJ1-1; 12 nucleotides agree with TRBD1. The germline V gene has CDR1 SGHRS and CDR2 YFSETQ. With 4 bases clipped from V and 0 bases from J, the junction kept 4 bases outside the gene matches. The CDR3 is 16 residues long. CDR3 in amino acids: CASSRGTGGLNTEAFF. Here the CDR3 DNA reads TGCGCCAGCAGCCGAGGGACAGGGGGCTTGAACACTGAAGCTTTCTTT.

The gene calls are TRBV7-9 and TRBJ2-3; 7 bases map to TRBD2. This CDR3 has 15 amino acids. CDR1 SEHNR and CDR2 FQNEAQ come from the germline V gene (reference sequence). V was pared by 5 bases and J by 5 bases, with 10 bases of the junction left unmatched. CDR3 sequence reads: CASSIGAGAEDTQYF. The DNA of the CDR3 is TGTGCCAGCAGCATAGGGGCGGGAGCGGAAGATACGCAGTATTTT.

The rearrangement links TRBV3-1 (or the pseudogene TRBV3-2) to TRBJ2-7, with D tentatively TRBD2 (6 bases). The germline V gene has CDR1 LGHDT and CDR2 YNNKEL (reference sequence). V lost 3 bases and J 1 base, leaving 10 bases between the germline ends. This CDR3 contains 14 residues. The CDR3 coding sequence is TGTGCCAGCAGCCATGGAGGGCGGTCCTACGAGCAGTACTTC. Residues: CASSHGGRSYEQYF.

This clone has only one observation. The chain couples TRBV7-9 to TRBJ2-7; 7 bases align to TRBD2. Germline CDR1 and CDR2: SEHNR and FQNEAQ (reference sequence). Trimming took 5 bases from V and 3 from J; bases not matched to a gene: 10. The CDR3 totals 15 residues. The CDR3 DNA follows: TGTGCCAGCAGCCCGGGGAGGGCTGGGAGCTACGAGCAGTACTTC. Its protein product is CASSPGRAGSYEQYF.